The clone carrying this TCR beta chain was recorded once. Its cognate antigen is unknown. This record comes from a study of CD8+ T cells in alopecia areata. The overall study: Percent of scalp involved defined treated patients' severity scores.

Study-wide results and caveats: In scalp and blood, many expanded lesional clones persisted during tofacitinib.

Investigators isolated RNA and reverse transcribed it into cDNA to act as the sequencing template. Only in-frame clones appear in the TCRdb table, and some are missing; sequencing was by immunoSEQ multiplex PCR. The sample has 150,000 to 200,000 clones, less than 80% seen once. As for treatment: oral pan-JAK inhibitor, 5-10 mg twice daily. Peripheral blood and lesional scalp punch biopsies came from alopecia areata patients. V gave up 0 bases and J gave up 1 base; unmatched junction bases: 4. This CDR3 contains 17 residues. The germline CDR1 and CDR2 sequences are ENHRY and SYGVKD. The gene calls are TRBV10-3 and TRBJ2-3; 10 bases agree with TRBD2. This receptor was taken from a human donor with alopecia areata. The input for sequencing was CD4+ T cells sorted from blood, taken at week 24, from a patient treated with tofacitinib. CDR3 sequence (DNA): TGTGCCATCAGTGAGTCCAAACTAGCGGGACGCACAGATACGCAGTATTTT. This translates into CAISESKLAGRTDTQYF.